This TCR beta chain was documented in a study of beta chain features in type 1 diabetes. Findings of the study overall: For Type 1 diabetes patients, all four CD4+ subsets carried TCRB CDR3s that were moderately but significantly shorter. Small HLA sub-analyses could not settle whether HLA shapes TCRB rearrangement.

This CDR3 is 14 amino acids long. Germline assignment: CDR1 GTSNPN and CDR2 SVGIG (reference sequence). V was clipped by 3 bases and J by 1 base, with 12 bases between them. Staining for CD45RO/CCR7/CD25/CD127/CD95/CD27 allowed sorting of CD4+ naive, central memory, regulatory and stem cell-like memory cells. In its sample, this clone was seen a few times. Its target is not known. Expressed TCRB transcripts got sequenced, as all isolated RNA was reverse transcribed. Generated by immunoSEQ multiplex PCR, the TCRdb table keeps only in-frame clones and is missing some. The sample includes about 150,000 clones, over 7.5% seen only once; the top ten take 2% to 2.5%.

This TCR was recovered from a woman aged 18-30 years in good health. The sequenced sample was central memory CD4+ T cells from blood. The chain links TRBV30 to TRBJ1-1; weak D call: TRBD1 (6 bases). In DNA form, the CDR3 reads TGTGCCTGGAGGGTACAGGGTGGGAACACTGAAGCTTTCTTT. Translating it yields CAWRVQGGNTEAFF. The entire variable domain, with the rest obtained from reference TRBV30 and TRBJ1-1, is as follows: SQTIHQWPATLVQPVGSPLSLECTVEGTSNPNLYWYRQAAGRGLQLLFYSVGIGQISSEVPQNLSASRPQDRQFILSSKKLLLSDSGFYLCAWRVQGGNTEAFFGQGTRLTVV.